This entry lists 14 T cell receptor beta chains sequenced from one sample in a study of immune evolution from preneoplasia to lung adenocarcinoma (TCRdb year 2021). The library was generated by the immunoSEQ multiplex PCR assay. This immuneACCESS table, as held by TCRdb, lists in-frame sequences with V and J called but not all clones. Of the missing ones, under half trace to an unresolved V gene in checked studies; the others have no known cause. The sample table records 20,000 to 25,000 clones; over 70% of these occur just once. The ten biggest clones cover around 5.2% of the sample. Sequenced: FFPE invasive lung adenocarcinoma tissue. The sample's cell subset or site label is to be understood as: frankly invasive lung adenocarcinoma (ADC). These receptors were taken from a person between 55 and 70 years old with lung adenocarcinoma.

The V gene is TRBV5-6, the J gene TRBJ2-7; 11 nucleotides line up with TRBD1. Trimming took 9 bases from V and 6 from J; bases not matched to a gene: 14. Germline lookup yields CDR1 SGHDT and CDR2 YYEEEE. This CDR3 region has 15 residues. The CDR3 DNA reads as TGTGCCACCGGGACAGGGGGGACAAGTCTGGGCGAGCAGTACTTC. This gives the protein CATGTGGTSLGEQYF.

This clone was found a few times. The chain joins TRBV11-2 to TRBJ1-4; D possibly corresponds to TRBD1 (5 bases). The CDR3 is 13 residues long. Trimming left V 2 bases short and J 16 bases short, with 17 bases between. Germline CDR1 and CDR2: SGHAT and FQNNGV. CDR3 nucleotides: TGTGCCAGCAGCTTAAATCTGGCAGGGCCTCGGTTTTTT. It translates to CASSLNLAGPRFF.

There are a few counts of this clone. The chain joins TRBV18 to TRBJ2-1; 10 positions agree with TRBD2. V dropped 3 bases and J dropped 3; count of bases not matched to a gene: 8. The CDR3 is 17 amino acids. The V gene's germline CDR1 is KGHSH and CDR2 LQKENI. The CDR3 DNA sequence: TGTGCCAGCTCACCCCCGGCTAGCGGGAGATTCTACAATGAGCAGTTCTTC. Its translation is CASSPPASGRFYNEQFF.

J is TRBJ2-3 and V is TRBV6-6, with 9 bases identical to TRBD1. The CDR3 is 16 amino acids. Germline-derived CDR1 and CDR2 are MNHNY and SVGAGI (reference sequence). V shed 6 bases, J shed 0 bases, and the junction held 7 bases outside the gene matches. The CDR3 loop is CASRAGQGTSTDTQYF. In DNA form, the CDR3 reads TGTGCCAGCAGAGCGGGACAGGGAACAAGCACAGATACGCAGTATTTT.

The genes are TRBV6-1 and TRBJ2-7, with a weak D call TRBD1 (6 bases). Germline V gives CDR1 MNHNS, CDR2 SASEGT. Trimming took off 6 bases at V and 4 bases at J, with 19 bases between the two ends. There are 15 residues in the CDR3. The DNA for the CDR3 is TGTGCCAGCAGAGTGGGGCGGACAGCACCTTACGAGCAGTACTTC. It translates to CASRVGRTAPYEQYF.

The chain combines TRBV6-6 with TRBJ1-1, with 11 bases that match TRBD1. The length of the CDR3 is 14 residues. With V trimmed by 5 bases and J by 10 bases, 9 bases remained unmatched. CDR1 MNHNY and CDR2 SVGAGI come from the germline V gene (reference sequence). CDR3 in amino acids: CASSPRDRGTGAFF. The CDR3 nucleotides read TGTGCCAGCAGTCCCCGGGACAGGGGGACGGGAGCTTTCTTT.

This clone was observed a single time. The chain uses TRBV18 and TRBJ2-7, with TRBD1 matching 10 bases. The CDR3 is 15 amino acids. Per the germline V gene, CDR1 is KGHSH and CDR2 is LQKENI. Trimming removed 0 bases from V and 4 bases from J; junction bases left unmatched: 3. Here the CDR3 DNA reads TGTGCCAGCTCACCACCGGGACAGGGGATGTACGAGCAGTACTTC. It codes for CASSPPGQGMYEQYF.

The V and J genes are TRBV20-1 and TRBJ2-7; possible D gene TRBD2, 6 bases. V gave up 6 bases and J gave up 9 bases, with 15 bases separating them. Germline values: CDR1 DFQATT, CDR2 SNEGSKA (reference sequence). This CDR3 spans 11 amino acids. CDR3 sequence reads: CSAATSIGQYF. For the CDR3, the DNA is TGCAGTGCCGCGACTAGTATCGGGCAGTACTTC.

The chain links TRBV6-5 to TRBJ1-1, with a weak D call TRBD1 (6 bases). V was shortened by 7 bases and J by 4 bases, with 13 bases between the two germline ends. CDR1 MNHEY and CDR2 SVGAGI come from the germline V gene. The CDR3 has 13 amino acids. In nucleotides, the CDR3 is TGTGCCAGCAACCATCAGGGGACCACTGAAGCTTTCTTT. Protein: CASNHQGTTEAFF.

V and J are TRBV5-1 and TRBJ1-1; TRBD1 is a possible D gene (5 bases). This CDR3 has 15 amino acids. CDR1 SGHRS and CDR2 YFSETQ come from the germline V gene. Trimming took off 1 base at V and 0 bases at J, with 10 bases between the two ends. Written as DNA, the CDR3 is TGCGCCAGCAGCTTGCGGGGGGAGGTGAACACTGAAGCTTTCTTT. Its translation is CASSLRGEVNTEAFF. The complete variable domain, with remaining parts taken from reference TRBV5-1 and TRBJ1-1, reads KAGVTQTPRYLIKTRGQQVTLSCSPISGHRSVSWYQQTPGQGLQFLFEYFSETQRNKGNFPGRFSGRQFSNSRSEMNVSTLELGDSALYLCASSLRGEVNTEAFFGQGTRLTVV.

The chain employs TRBV4-1 and TRBJ2-1, with D perhaps matching TRBD2 (6 bases). Germline CDR1 is MGHRA and CDR2 is YSYEKL. V was shortened by 0 bases and J by 4 bases, with 13 bases between the two germline ends. There are 16 residues in the CDR3. The CDR3 DNA sequence: TGCGCCAGCAGCCAAGATCACCATAGCGGTTACAATGAGCAGTTCTTC. Protein: CASSQDHHSGYNEQFF.

The chain employs TRBV19 and TRBJ1-5; D uncertain. Trimming stripped 6 bases from V and 2 bases from J, with 11 bases between. The germline CDR1 and CDR2 sequences are LNHDA and SQIVND (reference sequence). This CDR3 has 14 amino acids. DNA for the CDR3: TGTGCCAGTAGGCACCAAGTAGGCAATCAGCCCCAGCATTTT. Its translation: CASRHQVGNQPQHF. The full variable domain, rest sourced from reference TRBV19 and TRBJ1-5, is DGGITQSPKYLFRKEGQNVTLSCEQNLNHDAMYWYRQDPGQGLRLIYYSQIVNDFQKGDIAEGYSVSREKKESFPLTVTSAQKNPTAFYLCASRHQVGNQPQHFGDGTRLSIL.

This clone was recorded once. This rearrangement joins TRBV6-1 to TRBJ2-1; TRBD2 aligns across 11 bases. The germline CDR1 and CDR2 sequences are MNHNS and SASEGT. The V segment lost 1 base and the J segment 6 bases; nucleotides outside the gene matches: 8. The CDR3 is made up of 17 amino acids. The CDR3 sequence is CASSEGSSGRAINEQFF. CDR3 nucleotide sequence: TGTGCCAGCAGTGAAGGGAGTAGCGGGAGGGCTATCAATGAGCAGTTCTTC.

The chain recombines TRBV5-1 with TRBJ2-7; 11 bases are a match to TRBD2. CDR1 and CDR2 (germline): SGHRS, YFSETQ. The CDR3 covers 15 residues. With V trimmed by 2 bases and J by 3 bases, 4 bases remained unmatched. For the CDR3, the DNA is TGCGCCAGCAGCTTCCCTAGCGGGAGGAGCTACGAGCAGTACTTC. Translating it yields CASSFPSGRSYEQYF.